These T cell receptor beta chains were read from a single sample in a study of T cell responses to AZD1222 COVID-19 vaccine. Sequencing was performed with immunoSEQ multiplex PCR; in TCRdb, only in-frame clones are kept and a portion is missing. The sample shows approximately 170,000 clones, 92% of them seen only once. The specimen was peripheral blood, collected 28 days after the second AZD1222 dose. Receptor source: an adult who received the AZD1222 COVID-19 vaccine. CDR3s include the opening cysteine and the closing phenylalanine or tryptophan. The D gene is left open where the match is weak. Clone size is shown for a subset of rows, as once, few, many or a class of expanded clone.

size: .; V: TRBV2; D: .; J: TRBJ1-5; length: 16; CDR3: CASSFRVLGRNQPQHF; DNA: TGTGCCAGCAGTTTTCGGGTGCTCGGGCGTAATCAGCCCCAGCATTTT
size: .; V: TRBV5-1; D: .; J: TRBJ2-5; length: 16; CDR3: CASSTQSITGYETQYF; DNA: TGCGCCAGCAGCACACAAAGCATCACAGGGTATGAGACCCAGTACTTC
size: .; V: TRBV7-6; D: .; J: TRBJ1-3; length: 15; CDR3: CASSSNLGPGNTIYF; DNA: TGTGCCAGCAGCTCCAATTTAGGCCCTGGAAACACCATATATTTT
size: .; V: TRBV27; D: .; J: TRBJ1-2; length: 12; CDR3: CATRGENYGYTF; DNA: TGTGCCACCCGGGGGGAGAACTATGGCTACACCTTC
size: .; V: TRBV6-5; D: TRBD1; J: TRBJ1-2; length: 13; CDR3: CASRWDRHYGYTF; DNA: TGTGCCAGCAGATGGGACAGACACTATGGCTACACCTTC
size: .; V: TRBV5-1; D: .; J: TRBJ2-2; length: 15; CDR3: CASSLEGSVAGELFF; DNA: TGCGCCAGCAGCTTGGAGGGGTCAGTTGCGGGGGAGCTGTTTTTT
size: .; V: TRBV7-9; D: .; J: TRBJ2-6; length: 19; CDR3: CASSLPLGRGIGGANVLTF; DNA: TGTGCCAGCAGCCTCCCGCTGGGTCGAGGGATCGGTGGGGCCAACGTCCTGACTTTC
size: .; V: TRBV19; D: TRBD2; J: TRBJ2-7; length: 16; CDR3: CASSIGGSLLEDEQYF; DNA: TGTGCCAGTAGTATAGGCGGGAGTCTCCTGGAAGACGAGCAGTACTTC
size: .; V: TRBV27; D: .; J: TRBJ2-1; length: 15; CDR3: CASSFGGRRDNEQFF; DNA: TGTGCCAGCAGTTTTGGAGGACGCAGGGACAATGAGCAGTTCTTC
size: .; V: TRBV5-8; D: .; J: TRBJ2-3; length: 16; CDR3: CASSLPRRSLADTQYF; DNA: TGTGCCAGCAGCTTGCCTCGTCGCTCGCTGGCAGATACGCAGTATTTT
size: .; V: TRBV27; D: TRBD1; J: TRBJ1-2; length: 14; CDR3: CASSFYDRGSGYTF; DNA: TGTGCCAGCAGTTTCTACGACAGGGGGTCCGGCTACACCTTC
size: .; V: TRBV7-9; D: TRBD1; J: TRBJ1-2; length: 14; CDR3: CASRSQDRGQGYTF; DNA: TGTGCCAGCAGATCACAGGACAGGGGGCAGGGCTACACCTTC
size: .; V: TRBV30; D: .; J: TRBJ1-4; length: 12; CDR3: CAWDGREEKLFF; DNA: TGTGCCTGGGACGGCCGAGAGGAAAAACTGTTTTTT
size: .; V: TRBV4-1; D: .; J: TRBJ2-5; length: 15; CDR3: CASSQDIQVTETQYF; DNA: TGCGCCAGCAGCCAAGATATTCAGGTGACAGAGACCCAGTACTTC
size: few; V: TRBV7-2; D: TRBD1; J: TRBJ1-1; length: 15; CDR3: CASSLGRGGGGEAFF; DNA: TGTGCCAGCAGCTTAGGAAGAGGGGGCGGGGGTGAAGCTTTCTTT
size: .; V: TRBV14; D: .; J: TRBJ1-4; length: 13; CDR3: CAGKTDRNEKLFF; DNA: TGTGCCGGGAAGACTGACCGTAATGAAAAACTGTTTTTT
size: .; V: TRBV3-1/TRBV3-2; D: .; J: TRBJ1-1; length: 14; CDR3: CASSHLGFGTEAFF; DNA: TGTGCCAGCAGCCATTTGGGGTTTGGGACTGAAGCTTTCTTT
size: .; V: TRBV6-6; D: .; J: TRBJ1-2; length: 14; CDR3: CASSYSRGDYGYTF; DNA: TGTGCCAGCAGTTACTCGAGAGGGGACTATGGCTACACCTTC
size: .; V: TRBV7-6; D: .; J: TRBJ2-3; length: 16; CDR3: CASSLEPSRETDTQYF; DNA: TGTGCCAGCAGCTTAGAACCTAGCAGGGAAACGGATACGCAGTATTTT
size: once; V: TRBV5-1; D: .; J: TRBJ2-7; length: 17; CDR3: CASSLARGGDLSYEQYF; DNA: TGCGCCAGCAGCTTGGCCAGGGGAGGGGACCTCTCCTACGAGCAGTACTTC
size: .; V: TRBV24-1; D: .; J: TRBJ2-2; length: 13; CDR3: CATSGGNTGELFF; DNA: TGTGCCACCAGTGGAGGGAACACCGGGGAGCTGTTTTTT
size: .; V: TRBV6-5; D: .; J: TRBJ1-2; length: 13; CDR3: CASSYSGGRGYTF; DNA: TGTGCCAGCAGTTACTCGGGGGGTAGAGGCTACACCTTC
size: .; V: TRBV5-1; D: .; J: TRBJ1-4; length: 14; CDR3: CASSRGQDNEKLFF; DNA: TGCGCCAGCTCCCGGGGGCAGGATAATGAAAAACTGTTTTTT
size: once; V: TRBV2; D: .; J: TRBJ1-3; length: 17; CDR3: CASSEGAGTRSGNTIYF; DNA: TGTGCCAGCAGTGAAGGGGCAGGGACCCGCTCTGGAAACACCATATATTTT
size: .; V: TRBV7-9; D: .; J: TRBJ1-3; length: 15; CDR3: CASSPMRTAGNTIYF; DNA: TGTGCCAGCAGCCCTATGCGGACGGCTGGAAACACCATATATTTT
size: .; V: TRBV19; D: TRBD1; J: TRBJ1-6; length: 15; CDR3: CASSQPGQGGSPLHF; DNA: TGTGCCAGTAGTCAACCGGGACAGGGTGGTTCACCCCTCCACTTT
size: .; V: TRBV9; D: TRBD1; J: TRBJ2-7; length: 15; CDR3: CASSVAGGSSYEQYF; DNA: TGTGCCAGCAGCGTCGCAGGGGGTAGCTCCTACGAGCAGTACTTC
size: .; V: TRBV11-2; D: .; J: TRBJ1-5; length: 14; CDR3: CASSFSGSDQPQHF; DNA: TGTGCCAGCAGCTTTTCAGGGTCCGATCAGCCCCAGCATTTT
size: .; V: TRBV18; D: .; J: TRBJ1-2; length: 15; CDR3: CASSPGTYTVGGYTF; DNA: TGTGCCAGCTCACCCGGGACCTATACAGTCGGTGGCTACACCTTC
size: .; V: TRBV5-6; D: .; J: TRBJ1-2; length: 15; CDR3: CASSLRGSRSYGYTF; DNA: TGTGCCAGCAGCTTGAGGGGTTCCAGATCTTATGGCTACACCTTC
size: .; V: TRBV4-2; D: .; J: TRBJ1-2; length: 13; CDR3: CASSQEWNYGYTF; DNA: TGTGCCAGCAGCCAAGAATGGAACTATGGCTACACCTTC
size: .; V: TRBV29-1; D: .; J: TRBJ2-2; length: 12; CDR3: CSVETESGELFF; DNA: TGCAGCGTAGAAACAGAATCCGGGGAGCTGTTTTTT
size: once; V: TRBV5-1; D: .; J: TRBJ1-1; length: 14; CDR3: CASSLGGLGTEAFF; DNA: TGCGCCAGCAGCTTAGGGGGTTTGGGCACTGAAGCTTTCTTT
size: .; V: TRBV9; D: TRBD2; J: TRBJ2-1; length: 19; CDR3: CASSVGLAGGHYSYNEQFF; DNA: TGTGCCAGCAGCGTAGGACTAGCGGGGGGGCACTACTCCTACAATGAGCAGTTCTTC
size: .; V: TRBV15; D: TRBD1; J: TRBJ1-6; length: 13; CDR3: CATSRDRSWSLHF; DNA: TGTGCCACCAGCAGGGACAGGTCCTGGTCCCTCCACTTT
size: .; V: TRBV2; D: TRBD1; J: TRBJ1-1; length: 14; CDR3: CASRDRTGRTEAFF; DNA: TGTGCCAGCAGGGATCGGACAGGGCGCACTGAAGCTTTCTTT
size: .; V: TRBV2; D: .; J: TRBJ1-5; length: 13; CDR3: CASSSIGDQPQHF; DNA: TGTGCCAGCAGTTCCATCGGCGATCAGCCCCAGCATTTT
size: .; V: TRBV10-3; D: TRBD1; J: TRBJ1-1; length: 13; CDR3: CAISGQGNTEAFF; DNA: TGTGCCATCAGTGGACAGGGTAACACTGAAGCTTTCTTT
size: .; V: TRBV5-6; D: TRBD1; J: TRBJ1-3; length: 14; CDR3: CASSLQGSGNTIYF; DNA: TGTGCCAGCAGCTTACAGGGGTCTGGAAACACCATATATTTT
size: .; V: TRBV5-8; D: .; J: TRBJ2-7; length: 14; CDR3: CASSPPERFYEQYF; DNA: TGTGCCAGCAGCCCCCCGGAGCGGTTCTACGAGCAGTACTTC
size: .; V: TRBV7-9; D: .; J: TRBJ1-6; length: 14; CDR3: CASSLGAGASPLHF; DNA: TGTGCCAGCAGCTTAGGTGCAGGGGCCTCACCCCTCCACTTT
size: .; V: TRBV19; D: .; J: TRBJ1-4; length: 15; CDR3: CASSIEEATNEKLFF; DNA: TGTGCCAGTAGTATAGAGGAGGCAACTAATGAAAAACTGTTTTTT
size: .; V: TRBV7-6; D: TRBD1; J: TRBJ2-7; length: 13; CDR3: CASSLGTGHEQYF; DNA: TGTGCCAGCAGCTTAGGGACAGGGCACGAGCAGTACTTC
size: .; V: TRBV7-9; D: .; J: TRBJ1-2; length: 14; CDR3: CASSLVRINYGYTF; DNA: TGTGCCAGCAGCTTAGTTAGAATCAACTATGGCTACACCTTC
size: .; V: TRBV30; D: .; J: TRBJ1-1; length: 15; CDR3: CAWSVQLHPDTEAFF; DNA: TGTGCCTGGAGTGTACAACTACACCCGGACACTGAAGCTTTCTTT
size: .; V: TRBV2; D: .; J: TRBJ2-5; length: 14; CDR3: CASSDRLDQETQYF; DNA: TGTGCCAGCAGTGATCGACTAGACCAAGAGACCCAGTACTTC
size: .; V: TRBV11-3; D: .; J: TRBJ1-1; length: 14; CDR3: CASWGKGRNTEAFF; DNA: TGTGCCTCCTGGGGGAAGGGCCGCAACACTGAAGCTTTCTTT
size: .; V: TRBV5-8; D: TRBD2; J: TRBJ2-5; length: 16; CDR3: CASSNRLAGSQETQYF; DNA: TGTGCCAGCAGCAATCGACTAGCGGGGTCCCAAGAGACCCAGTACTTC
size: .; V: TRBV19; D: .; J: TRBJ1-1; length: 14; CDR3: CASSIAWVSTEAFF; DNA: TGTGCCAGTAGTATAGCATGGGTAAGCACTGAAGCTTTCTTT
size: once; V: TRBV7-2; D: .; J: TRBJ1-2; length: 15; CDR3: CASSPGHGREYGYTF; DNA: TGTGCCAGCAGCCCCGGCCATGGCAGGGAGTATGGCTACACCTTC
size: .; V: TRBV10-2; D: .; J: TRBJ1-2; length: 13; CDR3: CASSGQRNYGYTF; DNA: TGCGCCAGCAGTGGACAGAGAAACTATGGCTACACCTTC
size: .; V: TRBV2; D: TRBD1; J: TRBJ2-5; length: 12; CDR3: CASNRGQETQYF; DNA: TGTGCCAGCAACAGGGGCCAAGAGACCCAGTACTTC
size: few; V: TRBV5-1; D: .; J: TRBJ1-2; length: 19; CDR3: CASSLASIRAQTSMYGYTF; DNA: TGCGCCAGCAGCTTGGCGTCGATCCGGGCCCAAACTTCAATGTATGGCTACACCTTC
size: .; V: TRBV4-2; D: TRBD1; J: TRBJ1-4; length: 15; CDR3: CASSQEQGAPEKLFF; DNA: TGTGCCAGCAGCCAAGAACAGGGGGCGCCTGAAAAACTGTTTTTT
size: .; V: TRBV3-1/TRBV3-2; D: TRBD1; J: TRBJ1-1; length: 15; CDR3: CASSQDRQGGIGAFF; DNA: TGTGCCAGCAGCCAAGATAGACAGGGCGGAATTGGAGCTTTCTTT